The present TCR beta chain was sequenced within a study of blood T cell repertoires in COVID-19. Repertoires were generated with immunoSEQ multiplex PCR, while TCRdb's copy carries only in-frame clones and drops some. The sample carries fewer than 300,000 clones, roughly 90% recorded once. Germline assignment: CDR1 KGHSH and CDR2 LQKENI. This CDR3 has 14 amino acids. Trimming took 3 bases from V and 2 from J, leaving 9 bases between them. The TCR was taken from a woman aged 25 to 45 who had recovered from COVID-19. The chain combines TRBV18 with TRBJ2-3; possibly TRBD2 for D (6 bases). Input material: PBMCs or T cells enriched from blood (not recorded which). CDR3 protein: CASSPLAYTDTQYF. Here the CDR3 DNA reads TGTGCCAGCTCACCTCTAGCGTACACAGATACGCAGTATTTT.